Below, 28 T cell receptor beta chains from the same sample are listed, as sequenced in a study of chemoradiotherapy in HPV16-positive cancers. Assay: immunoSEQ multiplex PCR; the TCRdb copy retains only in-frame clones and omits some. The sample contains about 9,200 clones, roughly 80% of which appear only once. The sequencing here drew on tumor tissue, taken from a patient who underwent chemoradiotherapy. Receptors originate from a human donor with HPV-associated anogenital cancer.

V usage is TRBV15 and J usage is TRBJ2-7; D might be TRBD1 or TRBD2, each matching 6 bases. The V gene lost 3 bases and the J gene lost 7 bases, with 19 bases spanning the gap. The CDR3 has 15 residues. CDR1 is LNHNV and CDR2 is YYDKDF in the germline V gene (reference sequence). CDR3 region: CATSREGEPGTEQYF. Here the CDR3 DNA reads TGTGCCACCAGCAGGGAGGGGGAACCCGGGACAGAGCAGTACTTC.

The chain uses TRBV5-4 and TRBJ2-7, with 10 bases fitting TRBD1. Germline loops: CDR1 SGHNT, CDR2 YYREEE (reference sequence). This CDR3 spans 14 amino acids. V lost 7 bases and J lost 6; bases outside the gene matches: 10. CDR3 sequence reads: CASRTTGGDPEQYF. The DNA for the CDR3 is TGTGCCAGCCGTACGACAGGGGGCGATCCCGAGCAGTACTTC. Complete variable domain (other parts from reference TRBV5-4 and TRBJ2-7): ETGVTQSPTHLIKTRGQQVTLRCSSQSGHNTVSWYQQALGQGPQFIFQYYREEENGRGNFPPRFSGLQFPNYSSELNVNALELDDSALYLCASRTTGGDPEQYFGPGTRLTVT.

The rearrangement links TRBV6-1 to TRBJ2-5; perhaps TRBD2 as D (6 bases). The V and J ends lost 6 bases and 2 bases respectively, with 16 bases between them. Germline V gene sequence: CDR1 MNHNS, CDR2 SASEGT. The CDR3 spans 15 residues. The CDR3 DNA follows: TGTGCCAGCAGCGACGGAGCGGGTACTCAAGAGACCCAGTACTTC. Its translation: CASSDGAGTQETQYF.

The gene calls are TRBV7-9 and TRBJ1-2; the D gene is possibly TRBD1 (6 bases). V was clipped by 6 bases and J by 3 bases, with 14 bases between them. CDR1 SEHNR and CDR2 FQNEAQ come from the germline V gene (reference sequence). The CDR3 contains 14 residues. CDR3 DNA: TGTGCCAGCAGACCCAATCCAGGGGACTATGGCTACACCTTC. Its translation is CASRPNPGDYGYTF.

The J gene is TRBJ1-2, the V gene TRBV19; D is possibly TRBD1 (6 bases). The CDR3 is made up of 14 amino acids. CDR1 LNHDA and CDR2 SQIVND come from the germline V gene (reference sequence). V lost 6 bases and J lost 0, with 11 bases in between. CDR3 coding DNA: TGTGCCAGTAGAATGGACAGTACTAACTATGGCTACACCTTC. This encodes CASRMDSTNYGYTF.

This chain uses TRBV30 with TRBJ1-5, with unresolved D. V was trimmed by 3 bases and J by 0 bases, leaving 12 bases between them. The CDR3 loop spans 15 amino acids. Germline V gene sequence: CDR1 GTSNPN, CDR2 SVGIG (reference sequence). The CDR3: CAWSAKVYSNQPQHF. The CDR3 DNA reads TGTGCCTGGAGCGCTAAAGTGTATAGCAATCAGCCCCAGCATTTT.

This rearrangement joins TRBV4-3 to TRBJ2-2; TRBD1 matches at 7 bases. The CDR3 is 18 amino acids. The ends lost 4 bases at V and 2 bases at J; junction bases unmatched: 13. From germline, CDR1 is LGHNA and CDR2 YSLEER. The CDR3 nucleotides read TGCGCCAGCAGCCCGTTAATCCCCGGGACAGAAAACACCGGGGAGCTGTTTTTT. Amino acid sequence: CASSPLIPGTENTGELFF.

As for this clone: A junction boundary mismatches the germline segment, possibly from a read error. The V gene is TRBV4-3, the J gene TRBJ2-7; TRBD2 matches at 10 bases. This CDR3 region has 17 residues. In germline, CDR1 is LGHNA, CDR2 YSLEER. The chain's CDR3 is CASSQDTGTSVPYDQYF. The CDR3 nucleotides read TGCGCCAGCAGCCAAGATACGGGGACTAGCGTTCCCTACGACCAGTACTTC.

In its sample, this clone was seen once. The genes are TRBV7-3 and TRBJ2-5; TRBD2 aligns across 10 bases. Germline trimming cut 5 bases from V and 5 bases from J; bases unmatched to any gene: 5. Germline assignment: CDR1 SGHTA and CDR2 FQGTGA. The CDR3 spans 14 residues. The CDR3, as DNA: TGTGCCAGCAGCGCGAGCGGGAGGGGGGAGACCCAGTACTTC. Translating gives CASSASGRGETQYF.

The chain carries TRBV15 and TRBJ1-4; 12 bases fit TRBD1. The CDR3 is 20 amino acids. V gave up 1 base and J gave up 4 bases; unmatched junction bases: 13. CDR1 and CDR2 from the germline V gene are LNHNV and YYDKDF (reference sequence). The CDR3 loop is CATSRGLVGTGGFGNEKLFF. DNA for the CDR3: TGTGCCACCAGCAGAGGGTTGGTGGGGACAGGGGGCTTCGGTAATGAAAAACTGTTTTTT.

The rearrangement joins TRBV5-1 to TRBJ2-3, with D possibly matching TRBD2 (6 bases). Germline V gives CDR1 SGHRS, CDR2 YFSETQ. Trimming took off 5 bases at V and 2 bases at J, with 12 bases between the two ends. CDR3 size: 14 residues. CDR3 DNA sequence: TGCGCCAGCAGGGAGGGATATTACACAGATACGCAGTATTTT. As protein: CASREGYYTDTQYF.

V usage is TRBV18 and J usage is TRBJ1-2, with D unresolved. V was shortened by 5 bases and J by 4 bases, with 11 bases between the two germline ends. The CDR3 consists of 13 residues. Germline CDR1 is KGHSH and CDR2 is LQKENI. Here the CDR3 reads CASSNMTGYGYTF. The CDR3 DNA reads as TGTGCCAGCTCAAACATGACCGGCTATGGCTACACCTTC.

The CDR3 DNA reads TGTGCCAGCATTGGACAGGGACCCCTAATCACCTTC. Residues: CASIGQGPLITF. V gene TRBV2 combines with J gene TRBJ1-2; 8 bases line up with TRBD1. Germline trimming cut 7 bases from V and 13 bases from J; bases unmatched to any gene: 11. There are 12 residues in the CDR3. Per germline, CDR1 SNHLY and CDR2 FYNNEI.

The chain recombines TRBV7-9 with TRBJ2-7; D not certain. The ends were cut back, 5 bases at V and 8 bases at J, with 13 bases in the middle. This CDR3 is 12 amino acids long. Germline lookup yields CDR1 SEHNR and CDR2 FQNEAQ (reference sequence). Here the CDR3 reads CASSLFLGQQYV. For the CDR3, the DNA is TGTGCCAGCAGCCTTTTCCTTGGGCAGCAGTACGTC.

This clone has more than one count but fewer than ten. This chain uses TRBV11-3 with TRBJ2-3; 7 bases align to TRBD2. The CDR3 is 15 residues long. Germline trimming cut 5 bases from V and 4 bases from J; bases unmatched to any gene: 9. Looked up from germline, CDR1 is SGHNT and CDR2 is YENEEA. The CDR3 nucleotides are TGTGCCAGCAGCCTCCAGCGGGGATGGGCAGATACGCAGTATTTT. Its translation is CASSLQRGWADTQYF.

The chain has TRBV6-5 and TRBJ2-7; 8 nucleotides match TRBD1. CDR1 and CDR2 from the germline V gene are MNHEY and SVGAGI. The V segment lost 6 bases and the J segment 2 bases; nucleotides outside the gene matches: 6. The CDR3 totals 14 residues. The CDR3 sequence: CASRGRGQTYEQYF. The CDR3 DNA reads TGTGCCAGCAGGGGCAGGGGGCAGACCTACGAGCAGTACTTC.

This chain links TRBV11-2 with TRBJ2-3, with 12 bases fitting TRBD2. V lost 3 bases to trimming and J lost 1 base; unmatched junction nucleotides: 11. The germline V gene encodes CDR1 SGHAT and CDR2 FQNNGV. The CDR3 length is 19 residues. The CDR3 DNA follows: TGTGCCAGCAGCTTGAGATTCTCGCTAGCGGGAGGGGGCACAGATACGCAGTATTTT. Residues: CASSLRFSLAGGGTDTQYF.

The V call is TRBV19, the J call TRBJ1-2, with TRBD1 as a possible D gene (5 bases). The CDR3 covers 13 residues. Germline V gene data show CDR1 as LNHDA and CDR2 as SQIVND (reference sequence). V was pared by 0 bases and J by 8 bases, with 10 bases between. The CDR3 DNA reads TGTGCCAGTAGTATAGATTACGGGGACGGCTACACCTTC. Amino acids: CASSIDYGDGYTF. Using reference TRBV19 and TRBJ1-2 for the parts outside the CDR3, the full variable domain is DGGITQSPKYLFRKEGQNVTLSCEQNLNHDAMYWYRQDPGQGLRLIYYSQIVNDFQKGDIAEGYSVSREKKESFPLTVTSAQKNPTAFYLCASSIDYGDGYTFGSGTRLTVV.

The V and J genes are TRBV27 and TRBJ2-7; D possibly corresponds to TRBD2 (5 bases). Germline loops: CDR1 MNHEY, CDR2 SMNVEV (reference sequence). V lost 6 bases and J lost 2, with 11 bases in between. This CDR3 comprises 13 residues. CDR3 amino acids: CASSLSVTYEQYF. The CDR3 DNA reads as TGTGCCAGCAGCCTTAGCGTAACCTACGAGCAGTACTTC.

This sequence joins TRBV7-3 and TRBJ2-2, with no clear D. CDR1 and CDR2 (germline): SGHTA, FQGTGA. Between the trimmed V and J ends, which lost 2 bases and 4 bases, there was a span of 8 bases. CDR3 length: 14 amino acids. CDR3 in DNA: TGTGCCAGCAGCTTAGTGGCGGCCACCGGGGAGCTGTTTTTT. It yields the protein CASSLVAATGELFF.

This clone was counted a single time. The chain joins TRBV2 to TRBJ2-2; D ambiguous. Looked up from germline, CDR1 is SNHLY and CDR2 is FYNNEI. Trimming cost V 7 bases and J 4 bases, with 16 bases left between them. The CDR3 consists of 15 residues. The CDR3 DNA reads TGTGCCAGCACCATCCCCCTAGAAGTCACCGGGGAGCTGTTTTTT. This translates into CASTIPLEVTGELFF. The full variable domain, completed using reference TRBV2 and TRBJ2-2, is EPEVTQTPSHQVTQMGQEVILRCVPISNHLYFYWYRQILGQKVEFLVSFYNNEISEKSEIFDDQFSVERPDGSNFTLKIRSTKLEDSAMYFCASTIPLEVTGELFFGEGSRLTVL.

The V call is TRBV7-2, the J call TRBJ1-2; a weak D match, TRBD1 (6 bases). In germline, CDR1 is SGHTA, CDR2 FQGNSA. This CDR3 has 15 amino acids. V dropped 6 bases and J dropped 2 bases, with 16 bases sitting between them. In nucleotides, the CDR3 is TGTGCCAGCAGAGTTCAGAGGACAGCCAACTATGGCTACACCTTC. It codes for CASRVQRTANYGYTF.

The chain has TRBV5-8 and TRBJ2-3; 11 nucleotides line up with TRBD2. The CDR3 is made up of 16 amino acids. Germline assignment: CDR1 SGHTS and CDR2 YDEGEE. Trimming took 4 bases from V and 2 from J; bases not matched to a gene: 6. The CDR3 here is CASSVGTSGFTDTQYF. In DNA form, the CDR3 reads TGTGCCAGCAGCGTTGGGACTAGCGGTTTCACAGATACGCAGTATTTT. The whole variable domain, remainder taken from reference TRBV5-8 and TRBJ2-3, is EAGVTQSPTHLIKTRGQQATLRCSPISGHTSVYWYQQALGLGLQFLLWYDEGEERNRGNFPPRFSGRQFPNYSSELNVNALELEDSALYLCASSVGTSGFTDTQYFGPGTRLTVL.

The gene calls are TRBV9 and TRBJ2-2; 9 bases map to TRBD2. The germline CDR1 and CDR2 sequences are SGDLS and YYNGEE. After removal of 6 bases from V and 7 bases from J, the junction contained 13 bases not matched to a gene. The CDR3 length is 16 residues. The CDR3 here is CASTGGGGAGFGELFF. The CDR3 DNA follows: TGTGCCAGCACCGGGGGCGGGGGGGCAGGCTTCGGGGAGCTGTTTTTT.

V and J are TRBV10-3 and TRBJ2-5, with TRBD2 matching 12 bases. Unmatched junction bases numbered 11, after V lost 4 bases and J lost 5 bases. The CDR3 runs to 17 residues. Germline CDR1 reads ENHRY; CDR2 reads SYGVKD. CDR3 nucleotides: TGTGCCATCAGTGCGTCAACTAGCGGGGGGCCCGGGGAGACCCAGTACTTC. Amino acids: CAISASTSGGPGETQYF.

The chain uses TRBV19 and TRBJ1-1; D is unclear. Germline values: CDR1 LNHDA, CDR2 SQIVND (reference sequence). The CDR3 has 13 residues. The V and J ends lost 3 bases and 4 bases respectively, with 9 bases between them. The CDR3 here is CASSITYSTEAFF. DNA of the CDR3: TGTGCCAGTAGTATTACATATAGCACTGAAGCTTTCTTT.

This clone was seen only a few times. The rearrangement joins TRBV7-8 to TRBJ2-1; tentatively, D is TRBD2 (6 bases). V was pared by 8 bases and J by 6 bases, with 14 bases between. Germline V gives CDR1 SGHVS, CDR2 FQNEAQ. There are 13 residues in the CDR3. CDR3 loop: CASCPGVCNEQFF. CDR3 in DNA: TGTGCCAGCTGCCCGGGAGTGTGCAATGAGCAGTTCTTC.

This chain links TRBV15 with TRBJ1-2, with D unresolved. The CDR3 is made up of 13 amino acids. Trimming left V 1 base short and J 13 bases short, with 16 bases between. Per the germline V gene, CDR1 is LNHNV and CDR2 is YYDKDF (reference sequence). The CDR3 is CATSRVGGISLTF. CDR3 nucleotide sequence: TGTGCCACCAGCAGAGTGGGCGGTATTAGTCTCACCTTC.